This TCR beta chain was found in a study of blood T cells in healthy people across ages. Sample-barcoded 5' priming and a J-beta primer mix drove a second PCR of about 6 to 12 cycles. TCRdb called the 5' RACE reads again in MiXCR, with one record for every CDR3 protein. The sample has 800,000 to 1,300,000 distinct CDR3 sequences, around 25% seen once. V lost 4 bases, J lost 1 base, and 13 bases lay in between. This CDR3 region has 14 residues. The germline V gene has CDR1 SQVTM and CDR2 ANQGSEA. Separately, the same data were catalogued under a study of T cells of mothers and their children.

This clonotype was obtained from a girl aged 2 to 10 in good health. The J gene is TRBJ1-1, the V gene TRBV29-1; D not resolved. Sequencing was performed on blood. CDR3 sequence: CSVGFVESNTEAFF. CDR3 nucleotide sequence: TGCAGCGTTGGGTTCGTAGAATCGAACACTGAAGCTTTCTTT. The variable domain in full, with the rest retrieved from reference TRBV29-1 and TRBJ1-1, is SAVISQKPSRDICQRGTSLTIQCQVDSQVTMMFWYRQQPGQSLTLIATANQGSEATYESGFVIDKFPISRPNLTFSTLTVSNMSPEDSSIYLCSVGFVESNTEAFFGQGTRLTVV.